This T cell receptor beta chain originates from a study of CD8 T cells in ankylosing spondylitis. Quantitative 5'-RACE with molecular barcodes generated TCR beta libraries. TCRdb recomputed calls from the 5' RACE reads with MiXCR, one row per CDR3 protein. The sample comprises 200,000 or so distinct CDR3 sequences, approximately 12% of which are singletons, and 8% to 13% rests with the top ten. Points on this clonotype: The antigen is not known.

This CDR3 is built from 14 residues. The germline gives CDR1 GTSNPN, CDR2 SVGIG (reference sequence). Trimming pared 6 bases from V and 0 bases from J, leaving 12 bases between. Study results and caveats: Disease-linked clones proved CD8+ and comparatively uncommon in peripheral blood. Fewer than ten highly homologous variants made up a TCR beta motif, and this motif appeared characteristic of ankylosing spondylitis blood.

This clonotype originated in a female donor with ankylosing spondylitis or in good health (not recorded which). The chain combines TRBV30 with TRBJ1-5; D remains ambiguous. The sequenced sample was blood, either unsorted or a sorted T cell fraction (not recorded which). The chain's CDR3 is CACPPRYSNQPQHF. The CDR3 bases are TGTGCCTGCCCTCCAAGGTATAGCAATCAGCCCCAGCATTTT.